The rows below give T cell receptor beta chains drawn from one sample of a study of CXCR3-negative and CXCR3-positive naive CD8 T cells. TCRdb re-called the 5' RACE reads; every CDR3 protein appears as one record, without DNA. The sample table sets out roughly 80,000 distinct CDR3 sequences. The source material was naive CXCR3+ CD8+ T cells from blood. These receptor sequences come from a human donor in good health. Some clones in this sample may be carry-over from other donors' samples. The CDR3 runs from the conserved cysteine through the conserved F or W.

j_call v_call cdr3_aa
TRBJ2-1 TRBV7-9 CASSLSLAGAYNEQFF
TRBJ2-5 TRBV11-2 CASSLGFFSGGVEETQYF
TRBJ1-3 TRBV29-1 CSASGGRSGNTIYF
TRBJ2-1 TRBV29-1 CSQRSGVTNEQFF
TRBJ1-5 TRBV6-5 CASSYGSNQPQHF
TRBJ2-1 TRBV7-9 CASSLYSSYNEQFF
TRBJ2-7 TRBV28 CASEAVGGRIGFEQYF
TRBJ1-2 TRBV21-1 CASREKVAGPLGYTF
TRBJ1-6 TRBV5-6 CASSLEGRGDSPLHF
TRBJ2-7 TRBV5-1 CASSSGNEQYF
TRBJ1-2 TRBV5-1 CASTGDDYGYTF
TRBJ2-7 TRBV2 CATLAGADGEQYF
TRBJ2-2 TRBV19 CASSYQGSGELFF
TRBJ2-7 TRBV7-6 CASSGVPVSEQCF
TRBJ2-7 TRBV10-3 CAISLKREGLFGEQYF
TRBJ2-3 TRBV29-1 CSSDLGDTQYF
TRBJ1-2 TRBV28 CASRDPNGYTF
TRBJ1-1 TRBV3-1 CASSQDYGREAFF